The rows below give T cell receptor beta chains drawn from one sample of a study of identical twins. In TCRdb, the 5' RACE reads were re-called with MiXCR into one record per CDR3 protein. The sample has a few hundred thousand distinct CDR3 sequences, approximately 10% seen once. The specimen was naive T cells sorted from blood. Every receptor here comes from a woman between 45 and 60 years old in good health. CDR3s include the opening cysteine and the closing phenylalanine or tryptophan.

V gene,CDR3 protein
TRBV29-1,CSAGKEWGTEAFF
TRBV20-1,CSARDGAKKQFF
TRBV12-3/TRBV12-4,CASSVRRGPTQYF
TRBV12-3/TRBV12-4,CASSSPGINTEAFF
TRBV7-9,CATPPPTSVSTDTQYF
TRBV20-1,CSARAQETQYF
TRBV12-3/TRBV12-4,CARSYGTAFPEAFF
TRBV4-1,CASSQRGPATYNEQFF
TRBV4-1,CASSQPGLADGELFF
TRBV6-2/TRBV6-3,CASLGYGTIVGDF
TRBV20-1,CSASPLRFSGVHPGELFF
TRBV24-1,CATSDPGQPNVLTF
TRBV7-2,CASSPRGTVAGELFF
TRBV6-6,CASSQGNQPQHF
TRBV29-1,CSVEWDGYNEQFF
TRBV30,CAWSVQLNTEAFF
TRBV7-8,CASSLSGLNYGYTF
TRBV6-4,CASSDLRLALRNNEQFF
TRBV28,CASSFPGGSGELFF
TRBV6-5,CASSRASGREEQFF
TRBV21-1,CASTQTGEQYF
TRBV5-1,CASSSGDRDEQYF
TRBV20-1,CSARLWSISSTDTQYF
TRBV20-1,CSARPPLAGVANEQFF
TRBV29-1,CSVDGTNGAGTDTQYF
TRBV2,CASSAGHPNTEAFF
TRBV5-1,CASSFTDRNTGELFF
TRBV27,CASRPVQGDRDSNQPQHF
TRBV24-1,CATSDFAAVNEQFF
TRBV23-1,CASRPTGIGDLLF
TRBV7-9,CASSPLPSGRGNEQFF
TRBV6-5,CASSPAASGSEQYF
TRBV20-1,CSARGGGNTIYF
TRBV5-1,CASSLPTTDTQYF
TRBV5-1,CASSFSRGAYEQYF
TRBV4-2,CASSQVRWGRVLNTEAFF
TRBV3-1,CASSQAGRPTGELFF
TRBV20-1,CSASRDRINTEAFF
TRBV20-1,CSATTLAKNIQYF
TRBV3-1,CASRLTGAGANVLTF
TRBV3-1,CASSSGQLGNQPQHF
TRBV3-1,CASRNDRGKTGELFF
TRBV25-1,CASSERGLAGGPKDEQFF
TRBV20-1,CSARDRRRNTEAFF
TRBV12-3/TRBV12-4,CASSFGGLSTDTQYF
TRBV5-1,CASRQGDTQYF
TRBV27,CASSTWGRGLMETQYF
TRBV6-5,CASSKRQGEAFF
TRBV7-9,CASSPGALAGGELFF